The TCR beta chain described here comes from a study of blood T cell repertoires in COVID-19. Study as a whole: Sites in the United States, Italy and Spain provided acute and convalescent COVID-19 samples.

As handled by the study authors: Counts of nucleated cells, estimated from reference gene primer amplification, were obtained. Sequencing used immunoSEQ multiplex PCR; TCRdb keeps in-frame clones, though not all of them. Clonal size and the V and J genes are those of that table, whereas D and trimming came from the DNA. The sample consists of tens of thousands of clones, 90% to 95% of them appearing once. CDR3 length: 15 amino acids. V lost 7 bases and J lost 7; bases outside the gene matches: 10. Germline V gene sequence: CDR1 MNHNY, CDR2 SVGAGI (reference sequence). The chain recombines TRBV6-6 with TRBJ2-1; 10 nucleotides agree with TRBD2. Sequenced: peripheral blood. This receptor was obtained from a human donor in a cohort sampled during active COVID-19. The CDR3 here is CASIALPSGSNEQFF. For the CDR3, the DNA is TGTGCCAGCATAGCCCTGCCTAGCGGGAGTAATGAGCAGTTCTTC.